A single sample gave rise to the 25 T cell receptor beta chains below, sequenced in a study of T cell changes during pregnancy in multiple sclerosis. TCRdb's table, derived via immunoSEQ multiplex PCR, lists solely in-frame clones and lacks some. This table holds tens of thousands of clones, about 84% found once. The material sequenced was CD8+ T cells from peripheral blood mononuclear cells, taken before pregnancy. The receptors here all came from a female donor with multiple sclerosis, enrolled in a pregnancy study.

The table lists this clone with a few counts. V and J are TRBV5-1 and TRBJ1-4; a possible D gene is TRBD1 (5 bases). Germline CDR1 reads SGHRS; CDR2 reads YFSETQ. The CDR3 is made up of 14 amino acids. V lost 1 base and J lost 7, with 11 bases in between. CDR3: CASSLIGGSEKLFF. For the CDR3, the DNA is TGCGCCAGCAGCTTGATTGGGGGGTCTGAAAAACTGTTTTTT.

This clone was seen a handful of times. J is TRBJ2-7 and V is TRBV4-2, with D perhaps matching TRBD2 (6 bases). The length of the CDR3 is 15 residues. Looked up from germline, CDR1 is LGHNA and CDR2 is YNFKEQ. V was cut by 3 bases and J by 1 base, with 13 bases left in between. This CDR3 is CASSQEGGTSYEQYF. CDR3 sequence (DNA): TGTGCCAGCAGCCAGGAGGGCGGGACTTCCTACGAGCAGTACTTC.

A single count supports this clone. DNA for the CDR3: TGCAGCGTTGGACAGGGGAGGGGAGATACGCAGTATTTT. Its translation: CSVGQGRGDTQYF. The genes are TRBV29-1 and TRBJ2-3; a possible D gene is TRBD1 (8 bases). CDR3 length: 13 residues. Germline V CDR1 and CDR2: SQVTM, ANQGSEA. The V gene lost 4 bases and the J gene lost 5 bases, with 13 bases spanning the gap.

The V call is TRBV6-5, the J call TRBJ2-2, with a weak D call TRBD2 (6 bases). From germline, CDR1 is MNHEY and CDR2 SVGAGI. Trimming pared 3 bases from V and 4 bases from J, leaving 15 bases between. The CDR3 runs 16 residues. In DNA form, the CDR3 reads TGTGCCAGCAGTTATGTGTACGGGAGCGCCACCGGGGAGCTGTTTTTT. Protein sequence: CASSYVYGSATGELFF.

The chain uses TRBV5-1 and TRBJ1-2; D unclear. The CDR3 has 14 amino acids. Trimming stripped 0 bases from V and 3 bases from J, with 9 bases between. The germline CDR1 and CDR2 sequences are SGHRS and YFSETQ. This CDR3 is CASSLGEGDYGYTF. CDR3 nucleotides: TGCGCCAGCAGCTTGGGCGAGGGTGACTATGGCTACACCTTC. The entire variable domain, with the rest obtained from reference TRBV5-1 and TRBJ1-2, is as follows: KAGVTQTPRYLIKTRGQQVTLSCSPISGHRSVSWYQQTPGQGLQFLFEYFSETQRNKGNFPGRFSGRQFSNSRSEMNVSTLELGDSALYLCASSLGEGDYGYTFGSGTRLTVV.

The chain combines TRBV19 with TRBJ2-7; perhaps TRBD2 as D (6 bases). Trimming removed 5 bases at V and 0 bases at J, with 11 bases between. Germline values: CDR1 LNHDA, CDR2 SQIVND (reference sequence). The CDR3 spans 14 residues. CDR3 coding DNA: TGTGCCAGTAGTTGGGGGGTGGACTCCTACGAGCAGTACTTC. Its translation is CASSWGVDSYEQYF.

This sequence joins TRBV7-2 and TRBJ1-4; tentative D call: TRBD1 (6 bases). CDR1 is SGHTA and CDR2 is FQGNSA in the germline V gene. Between the trimmed V and J ends, which lost 0 bases and 8 bases, there was a span of 10 bases. The CDR3 extends over 14 amino acids. This CDR3 reads CASSLAGGGEKLFF. The DNA for the CDR3 is TGTGCCAGCAGCTTAGCAGGGGGTGGAGAAAAACTGTTTTTT.

The rearrangement uses TRBV27 and TRBJ2-7; D is perhaps TRBD2 (6 bases). V dropped 4 bases and J dropped 1 base, with 8 bases sitting between them. Germline V gene lookup returns CDR1 MNHEY and CDR2 SMNVEV (reference sequence). This CDR3 has 13 residues. The CDR3 coding sequence is TGTGCCAGCAGTTATCGGGAGTCCTACGAGCAGTACTTC. Residues: CASSYRESYEQYF.

In this sample, this clone turned up once. CDR3 bases: TGTGCCAGCCGACAGGGAGGTCAGCCCCAGCATTTT. It specifies CASRQGGQPQHF. The rearrangement links TRBV28 to TRBJ1-5, with 7 bases lining up with TRBD1. Germline V gene sequence: CDR1 MDHEN, CDR2 SYDVKM. With V trimmed by 8 bases and J by 6 bases, 4 bases remained unmatched. This CDR3 has 12 residues.

This chain uses TRBV2 with TRBJ1-1; tentative D call: TRBD1 (5 bases). Looked up from germline, CDR1 is SNHLY and CDR2 is FYNNEI. The V gene lost 4 bases and the J gene lost 5 bases, with 11 bases spanning the gap. The CDR3 length is 13 residues. The CDR3 DNA is TGTGCCAGCAGTGGGGGGGGATGGACTGAAGCTTTCTTT. Encoded protein: CASSGGGWTEAFF.

This rearrangement joins TRBV7-9 to TRBJ2-5, with D tentatively TRBD1 (5 bases). V was cut by 4 bases and J by 7 bases, with 19 bases left in between. Germline assignment: CDR1 SEHNR and CDR2 FQNEAQ (reference sequence). This CDR3 has 15 amino acids. The CDR3 region is CASSSGQLSMRTQYF. In DNA form, the CDR3 reads TGTGCCAGCAGCTCCGGACAACTCTCTATGCGGACCCAGTACTTC.

J is TRBJ2-3 and V is TRBV19; 16 nucleotides align to TRBD2. CDR1 and CDR2 (germline): LNHDA, SQIVND (reference sequence). Trimming at V came to 1 base and at J to 1 base, leaving 8 bases not matched to a gene. This CDR3 contains 20 residues. This CDR3 reads CASSIGGAGTSGRGTDTQYF. DNA for the CDR3: TGTGCCAGTAGTATAGGGGGAGCCGGGACTAGCGGGAGGGGCACAGATACGCAGTATTTT.

The chain links TRBV7-9 to TRBJ2-2; a possible D gene is TRBD2 (7 bases). Germline CDR1 is SEHNR and CDR2 is FQNEAQ (reference sequence). Trimming took off 4 bases at V and 0 bases at J, with 15 bases between the two ends. This CDR3 has 17 residues. The CDR3 here is CASSSRGGDPNTGELFF. CDR3 DNA sequence: TGTGCCAGCAGCTCCAGGGGAGGGGACCCGAACACCGGGGAGCTGTTTTTT.

This clone showed up just a few times. The chain couples TRBV6-4 to TRBJ2-3; a possible D gene is TRBD1 (5 bases). CDR1 is MRHNA, CDR2 SNTAGT, per germline. This CDR3 has 13 residues. Between the trimmed V and J ends, which lost 2 bases and 3 bases, there was a span of 6 bases. The CDR3 is CASSDGATDTQYF. As DNA, the CDR3 is TGTGCCAGCAGTGACGGGGCAACAGATACGCAGTATTTT.

This chain links TRBV7-9 with TRBJ2-1; 8 bases line up with TRBD2. Germline CDR1 reads SEHNR; CDR2 reads FQNEAQ (reference sequence). With 2 bases clipped from V and 4 bases from J, the junction kept 7 bases outside the gene matches. The CDR3 spans 16 residues. In DNA, the CDR3 is TGTGCCAGCAGCTTATTGGTACTAGCGGCATACAATGAGCAGTTCTTC. This encodes CASSLLVLAAYNEQFF. The full variable domain, with the rest looked up from reference TRBV7-9 and TRBJ2-1, is DTGVSQNPRHKITKRGQNVTFRCDPISEHNRLYWYRQTLGQGPEFLTYFQNEAQLEKSRLLSDRFSAERPKGSFSTLEIQRTEQGDSAMYLCASSLLVLAAYNEQFFGPGTRLTVL.

This clone came up a few times. This chain connects TRBV28 to TRBJ1-1; tentatively, D is TRBD1 (5 bases). Trimming took off 2 bases at V and 0 bases at J, with 10 bases between the two ends. Germline lookup yields CDR1 MDHEN and CDR2 SYDVKM. The CDR3 sequence is 15 residues long. The CDR3 DNA follows: TGTGCCAGCAGTTTAGCCAGGGCAGTGAACACTGAAGCTTTCTTT. This sequence encodes CASSLARAVNTEAFF.

The chain links TRBV5-6 to TRBJ2-2; the match to TRBD1 covers 8 bases. Germline trimming cut 0 bases from V and 2 bases from J; bases unmatched to any gene: 3. Germline CDR1 reads SGHDT; CDR2 reads YYEEEE. CDR3 length equals 16 residues. CDR3 amino acids: CASSLGDRGNTGELFF. The CDR3, as DNA: TGTGCCAGCAGCTTGGGTGACAGGGGTAACACCGGGGAGCTGTTTTTT.

The chain recombines TRBV27 with TRBJ1-1; the D gene is possibly TRBD1 (5 bases). Germline-derived CDR1 and CDR2 are MNHEY and SMNVEV (reference sequence). V lost 7 bases, J lost 3 bases, and 15 bases lay in between. The CDR3 length is 14 residues. In nucleotides, the CDR3 is TGTGCCAGCACCTTCTTTTGGGGGGACACTGAAGCTTTCTTT. Its translation: CASTFFWGDTEAFF.

This sequence joins TRBV27 and TRBJ2-2, with TRBD1 identical over 9 bases. The CDR3 covers 14 residues. Germline V gene sequence: CDR1 MNHEY, CDR2 SMNVEV (reference sequence). V trimming: 7 bases; J trimming: 5 bases; junction bases outside the gene matches: 5. CDR3 sequence (DNA): TGTGCCAGCACAGGACAGGGGCTTACCGGGGAGCTGTTTTTT. Translating it yields CASTGQGLTGELFF.

The rearrangement joins TRBV7-8 to TRBJ2-3; 8 bases are shared with TRBD2. V shed 2 bases, J shed 0 bases, and the junction held 10 bases outside the gene matches. The length of the CDR3 is 18 residues. The germline CDR1 and CDR2 sequences are SGHVS and FQNEAQ. CDR3 residues: CASSLKLAELTSTDTQYF. The DNA for the CDR3 is TGTGCCAGCAGCTTAAAACTAGCGGAGCTAACTAGCACAGATACGCAGTATTTT. Filled out from reference TRBV7-8 and TRBJ2-3, the complete variable domain reads GAGVSQSPRYKVAKRGQDVALRCDPISGHVSLFWYQQALGQGPEFLTYFQNEAQLDKSGLPSDRFFAERPEGSVSTLKIQRTQQEDSAVYLCASSLKLAELTSTDTQYFGPGTRLTVL.

This clone was observed once. The rearrangement uses TRBV29-1 and TRBJ2-1; D remains ambiguous. CDR1 is SQVTM and CDR2 is ANQGSEA in the germline V gene. The CDR3 has 13 amino acids. V was pared by 6 bases and J by 2 bases, with 11 bases between. The CDR3 is CSVVLHTYNEQFF. The CDR3 coding sequence is TGCAGCGTAGTCTTACACACCTACAATGAGCAGTTCTTC.

This sequence joins TRBV29-1 and TRBJ2-7; the D gene is possibly TRBD1 (6 bases). Deletions cut 6 bases from V and 6 bases from J, with 18 bases between. Per the germline V gene, CDR1 is SQVTM and CDR2 is ANQGSEA. The CDR3 runs 13 residues. CDR3 nucleotide sequence: TGCAGCGTGACAGGTCCCATACATGGCGAGCAGTACTTC. Protein sequence: CSVTGPIHGEQYF.

The table lists this clone with a few counts. The J gene is TRBJ1-5, the V gene TRBV10-3, with D tentatively TRBD1 (6 bases). Deletions cut 5 bases from V and 9 bases from J, with 14 bases between. Germline-derived CDR1 and CDR2 are ENHRY and SYGVKD. The CDR3 consists of 13 residues. This CDR3 reads CAISRRGRGPQHF. The DNA for the CDR3 is TGTGCCATCAGTCGAAGGGGGAGGGGGCCCCAGCATTTT.

This clone was found once. The rearrangement links TRBV6-5 to TRBJ2-5; D might be TRBD2 (6 bases). Trimming stripped 3 bases from V and 5 bases from J, with 10 bases between. The CDR3 has 13 amino acids. Germline CDR1 and CDR2: MNHEY and SVGAGI. The DNA for the CDR3 is TGTGCCAGCAGTTATCTTGGGGGGGAGACCCAGTACTTC. Translation: CASSYLGGETQYF.

The chain recombines TRBV21-1 with TRBJ2-7; TRBD2, the D gene given by the table, was not confirmed from the DNA. TRBV21-1 is listed as a pseudogene. This CDR3 comprises 11 residues. CDR3 amino acids: CASKGRYEQYF. The CDR3 DNA reads as TGTGCCAGCAAGGGGAGGTACGAGCAGTACTTC.